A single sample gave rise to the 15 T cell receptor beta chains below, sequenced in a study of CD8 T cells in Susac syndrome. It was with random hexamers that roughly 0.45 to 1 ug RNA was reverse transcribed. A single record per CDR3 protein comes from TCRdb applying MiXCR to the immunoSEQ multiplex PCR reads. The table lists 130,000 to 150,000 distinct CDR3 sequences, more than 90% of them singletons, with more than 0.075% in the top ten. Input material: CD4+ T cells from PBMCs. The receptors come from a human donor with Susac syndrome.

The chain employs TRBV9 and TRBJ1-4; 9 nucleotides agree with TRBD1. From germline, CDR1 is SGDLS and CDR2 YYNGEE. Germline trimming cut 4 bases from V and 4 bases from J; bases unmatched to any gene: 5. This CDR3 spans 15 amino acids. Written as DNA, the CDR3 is TGTGCCAGCAGCACTGGGGACAGGGATAATGAAAAACTGTTTTTT. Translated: CASSTGDRDNEKLFF.

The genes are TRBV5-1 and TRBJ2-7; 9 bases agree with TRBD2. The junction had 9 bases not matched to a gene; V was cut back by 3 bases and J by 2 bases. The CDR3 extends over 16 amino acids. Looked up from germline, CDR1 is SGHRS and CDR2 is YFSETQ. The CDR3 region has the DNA TGCGCCAGCAGCTCACAACCGTCTAGCGGGGCCTACGAGCAGTACTTC. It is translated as CASSSQPSSGAYEQYF.

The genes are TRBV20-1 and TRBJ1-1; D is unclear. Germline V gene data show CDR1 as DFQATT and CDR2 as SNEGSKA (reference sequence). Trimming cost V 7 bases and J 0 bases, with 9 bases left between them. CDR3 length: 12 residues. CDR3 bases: TGCAGTGTCGGTTACATGAACACTGAAGCTTTCTTT. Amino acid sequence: CSVGYMNTEAFF.

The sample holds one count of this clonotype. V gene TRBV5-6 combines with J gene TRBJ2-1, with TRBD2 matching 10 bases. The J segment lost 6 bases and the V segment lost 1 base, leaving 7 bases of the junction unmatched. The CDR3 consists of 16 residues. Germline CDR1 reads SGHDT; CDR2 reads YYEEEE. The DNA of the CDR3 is TGTGCCAGCAGCTTGTTGGCCAGCGGGAGGGGCAATGAGCAGTTCTTC. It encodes CASSLLASGRGNEQFF.

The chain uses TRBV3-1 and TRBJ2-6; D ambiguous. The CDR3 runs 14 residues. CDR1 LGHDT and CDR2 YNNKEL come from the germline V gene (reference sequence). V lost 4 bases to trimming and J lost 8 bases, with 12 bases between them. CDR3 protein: CASSLYQITNVLTF. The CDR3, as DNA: TGTGCCAGCAGCCTCTATCAGATAACCAACGTCCTGACTTTC. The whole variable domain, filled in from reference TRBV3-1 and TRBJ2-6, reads DTAVSQTPKYLVTQMGNDKSIKCEQNLGHDTMYWYKQDSKKFLKIMFSYNNKELIINETVPNRFSPKSPDKAHLNLHINSLELGDSAVYFCASSLYQITNVLTFGAGSRLTVL.

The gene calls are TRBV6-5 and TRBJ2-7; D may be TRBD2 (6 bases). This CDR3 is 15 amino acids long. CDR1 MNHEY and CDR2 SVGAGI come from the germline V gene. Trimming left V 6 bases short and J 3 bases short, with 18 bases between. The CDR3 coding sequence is TGTGCCAGCAGATCTCCCCTAGCGAGAGACTACGAGCAGTACTTC. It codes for CASRSPLARDYEQYF.

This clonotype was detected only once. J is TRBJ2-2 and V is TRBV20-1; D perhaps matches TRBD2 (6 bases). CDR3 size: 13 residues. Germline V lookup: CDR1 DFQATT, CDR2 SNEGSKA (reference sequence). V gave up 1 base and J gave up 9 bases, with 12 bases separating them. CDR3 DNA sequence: TGCAGTGCTAGAGGGGACTCCAGCCGGGAGCTGTTTTTT. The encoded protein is CSARGDSSRELFF.

CDR3 sequence: CTHSGGPADTQYF. CDR3 nucleotide sequence: TGCACCCATAGCGGGGGGCCGGCAGATACGCAGTATTTT. The chain is built from TRBV29-1 and TRBJ2-3; 10 bases line up with TRBD2. CDR1 SQVTM and CDR2 ANQGSEA come from the germline V gene. The CDR3 sequence is 13 residues long.

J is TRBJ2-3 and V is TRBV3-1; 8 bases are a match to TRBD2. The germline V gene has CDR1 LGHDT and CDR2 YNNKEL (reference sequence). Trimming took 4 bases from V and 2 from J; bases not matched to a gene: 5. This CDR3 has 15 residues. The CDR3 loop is CASSLRLAPTDTQYF. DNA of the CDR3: TGTGCCAGCAGCCTAAGACTAGCGCCCACAGATACGCAGTATTTT.

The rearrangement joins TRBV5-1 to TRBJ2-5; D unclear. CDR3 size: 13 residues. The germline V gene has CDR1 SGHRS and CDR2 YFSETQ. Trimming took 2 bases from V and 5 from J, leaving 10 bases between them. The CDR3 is CASSFSSRETQYF. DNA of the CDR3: TGCGCCAGCAGCTTCAGTAGCCGGGAGACCCAGTACTTC.

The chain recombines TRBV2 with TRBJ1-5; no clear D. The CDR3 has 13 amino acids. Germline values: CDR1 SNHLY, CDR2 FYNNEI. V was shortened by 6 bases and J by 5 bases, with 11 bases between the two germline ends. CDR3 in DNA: TGTGCCAGCAGAGTGGAGGCCTATCAGCCCCAGCATTTT. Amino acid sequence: CASRVEAYQPQHF. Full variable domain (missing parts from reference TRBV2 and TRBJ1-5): EPEVTQTPSHQVTQMGQEVILRCVPISNHLYFYWYRQILGQKVEFLVSFYNNEISEKSEIFDDQFSVERPDGSNFTLKIRSTKLEDSAMYFCASRVEAYQPQHFGDGTRLSIL.

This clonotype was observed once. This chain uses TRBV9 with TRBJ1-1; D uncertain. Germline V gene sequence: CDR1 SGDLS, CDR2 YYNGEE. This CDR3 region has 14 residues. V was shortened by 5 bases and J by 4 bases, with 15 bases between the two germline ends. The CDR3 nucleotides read TGTGCCAGCAGTGCGGCCTCCGGGGTCACTGAAGCTTTCTTT. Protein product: CASSAASGVTEAFF.

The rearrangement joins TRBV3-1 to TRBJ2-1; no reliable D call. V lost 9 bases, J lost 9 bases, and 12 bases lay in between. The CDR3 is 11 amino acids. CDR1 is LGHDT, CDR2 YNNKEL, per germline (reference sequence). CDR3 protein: CASSLRTEQFF. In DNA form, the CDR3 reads TGTGCCAGTTCGCTACGGACTGAGCAGTTCTTC.

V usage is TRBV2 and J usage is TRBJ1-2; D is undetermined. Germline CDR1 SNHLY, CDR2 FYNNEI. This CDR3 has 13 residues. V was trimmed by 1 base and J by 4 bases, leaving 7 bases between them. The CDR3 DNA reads TGTGCCAGCAGTGAAGGGTTTTCCTATGGCTACACCTTC. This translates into CASSEGFSYGYTF.

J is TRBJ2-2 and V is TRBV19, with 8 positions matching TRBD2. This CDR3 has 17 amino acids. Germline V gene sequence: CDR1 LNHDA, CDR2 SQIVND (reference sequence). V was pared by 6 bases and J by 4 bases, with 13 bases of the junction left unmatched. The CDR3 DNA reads TGTGCCAGTAGCCGGATTCGGAGCGGGGGACTCACCGGGGAGCTGTTTTTT. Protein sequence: CASSRIRSGGLTGELFF. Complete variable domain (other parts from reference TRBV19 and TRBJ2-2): DGGITQSPKYLFRKEGQNVTLSCEQNLNHDAMYWYRQDPGQGLRLIYYSQIVNDFQKGDIAEGYSVSREKKESFPLTVTSAQKNPTAFYLCASSRIRSGGLTGELFFGEGSRLTVL.